One and the same sample provided the 14 T cell receptor beta chains below, sequenced in a study of T cells in Graves' hyperthyroidism and ophthalmopathy. Using RNA transcripts as the source, TCR beta CDR3 regions were amplified. The TCR CDR3 was amplified in a first-round RT-PCR using the HTBI primer set. Via MiXCR, TCRdb re-called the multiplex PCR reads, giving one row per CDR3 protein. In the table there are fewer than 550,000 distinct CDR3 sequences, 15% to 19% of which are singletons. Sequencing was performed on blood. The receptors come from a woman aged 18-29 years with Graves' hyperthyroidism.

This clonotype has a handful of counts. The gene calls are TRBV7-9 and TRBJ1-2; D gene uncertain. Germline V gene sequence: CDR1 SEHNR, CDR2 FQNEAQ (reference sequence). V dropped 1 base and J dropped 5 bases, with 8 bases sitting between them. The CDR3 sequence is 13 residues long. The CDR3 protein is CASSLGAEYGYTF. The DNA of the CDR3 is TGTGCCAGCAGCTTAGGGGCGGAGTATGGCTACACCTTC.

The table lists this clonotype with a few counts. V is TRBV11-2 and J is TRBJ2-7; D remains ambiguous. Germline V gene sequence: CDR1 SGHAT, CDR2 FQNNGV. This CDR3 has 15 amino acids. Trimming took 5 bases from V and 2 from J, leaving 16 bases between them. The CDR3 DNA follows: TGTGCCAGCAGCCTCCAGGAGATAGAAACCTACGAGCAGTACTTC. As protein: CASSLQEIETYEQYF.

This clonotype was seen many times. This chain uses TRBV6-1 with TRBJ1-2; D ambiguous. The germline gives CDR1 MNHNS, CDR2 SASEGT. The V end was cut by 7 bases, the J end by 4 bases, with 19 bases between. The CDR3 totals 15 residues. The CDR3 coding sequence is TGTGCCAGCAAGGTCAGCTCCCTAGACTTCTATGGCTACACCTTC. It codes for CASKVSSLDFYGYTF.

The J gene is TRBJ1-1, the V gene TRBV4-1, with TRBD1 as a possible D gene (5 bases). The CDR3 loop spans 13 amino acids. Looked up from germline, CDR1 is MGHRA and CDR2 is YSYEKL. V dropped 1 base and J dropped 5 bases, with 8 bases sitting between them. DNA for the CDR3: TGCGCCAGCAGCCAAGTTGGGGGGACTGAAGCTTTCTTT. The encoded protein is CASSQVGGTEAFF.

This clonotype appeared many times. The genes are TRBV30 and TRBJ2-2; TRBD2 aligns across 11 bases. The CDR3 has 14 amino acids. V was clipped by 1 base and J by 7 bases; unmatched bases: 2. Germline V gene lookup returns CDR1 GTSNPN and CDR2 SVGIG (reference sequence). In nucleotides, the CDR3 is TGTGCCTGGAGTGGAGGACTAGCGGGCGGGGAGCTGTTTTTT. Residues: CAWSGGLAGGELFF.

V is TRBV29-1 and J is TRBJ1-2; 7 nucleotides align to TRBD1. Germline CDR1 is SQVTM and CDR2 is ANQGSEA. Trimming cost V 6 bases and J 3 bases; bases outside gene matches: 4. The CDR3 loop spans 12 amino acids. CDR3 sequence: CSVVDRDYGYTF. CDR3 nucleotides: TGCAGCGTCGTTGACAGGGACTATGGCTACACCTTC. Variable domain in full (rest from reference TRBV29-1 and TRBJ1-2): SAVISQKPSRDICQRGTSLTIQCQVDSQVTMMFWYRQQPGQSLTLIATANQGSEATYESGFVIDKFPISRPNLTFSTLTVSNMSPEDSSIYLCSVVDRDYGYTFGSGTRLTVV.

This clonotype showed up many times. The gene calls are TRBV19 and TRBJ2-6, with TRBD2 matching 9 bases. Germline V gives CDR1 LNHDA, CDR2 SQIVND (reference sequence). V dropped 10 bases and J dropped 0; count of bases not matched to a gene: 7. CDR3 length: 16 residues. In DNA form, the CDR3 reads TGTGCCACCCGAGCGGGAGGAATCTCTGGGGCCAACGTCCTGACTTTC. As protein: CATRAGGISGANVLTF.

This clonotype has a count of ten or more. This chain uses TRBV20-1 with TRBJ1-1; D is unclear. Germline V gene sequence: CDR1 DFQATT, CDR2 SNEGSKA (reference sequence). The V and J ends lost 0 bases and 0 bases respectively, with 5 bases between them. This CDR3 comprises 13 residues. CDR3 DNA sequence: TGCAGTGCTAGAGAGGGAATGAACACTGAAGCTTTCTTT. Translation: CSAREGMNTEAFF.

The CDR3: CASSEALGTLEKLFF. The CDR3 DNA follows: TGTGCCAGCAGTGAAGCGCTTGGGACACTAGAAAAACTGTTTTTT. This chain joins TRBV2 and TRBJ1-4; possibly TRBD1 for D (6 bases). Trimming shortened V by 0 bases and J by 8 bases, and 13 bases separated the two germline ends. CDR3 length equals 15 residues. Germline lookup yields CDR1 SNHLY and CDR2 FYNNEI.

The chain couples TRBV28 to TRBJ1-1, with no clear D. Trimming took off 5 bases at V and 1 base at J, with 8 bases between the two ends. The germline gives CDR1 MDHEN, CDR2 SYDVKM. The CDR3 spans 13 residues. The CDR3 region is CASSGTSNTEAFF. DNA for the CDR3: TGTGCCAGCAGTGGCACTTCGAACACTGAAGCTTTCTTT.

This clonotype was counted ten times or more. The rearrangement uses TRBV11-2 and TRBJ2-5, with 12 bases aligning to TRBD2. V lost 2 bases and J lost 4; bases outside the gene matches: 14. The CDR3 length is 19 residues. Germline-derived CDR1 and CDR2 are SGHAT and FQNNGV. The CDR3 DNA is TGTGCCAGCAGCTTACAACCACGACCGGGACTAGCGGGTGGAGAGACCCAGTACTTC. It yields the protein CASSLQPRPGLAGGETQYF.

This clonotype was recorded at least ten times. This chain connects TRBV2 to TRBJ2-7; D uncertain. This CDR3 is built from 13 residues. Germline V lookup: CDR1 SNHLY, CDR2 FYNNEI. The germline V and J ends were trimmed by 6 bases and 3 bases, with 12 bases remaining between them. The CDR3 sequence is CASRRWGSYEQYF. The DNA of the CDR3 is TGTGCCAGCAGGCGGTGGGGAAGCTACGAGCAGTACTTC.

The sample holds a few counts of this clonotype. The chain is built from TRBV7-2 and TRBJ1-3, with D uncertain. CDR1 is SGHTA and CDR2 is FQGNSA in the germline V gene. The V gene lost 1 base and the J gene lost 0 bases, with 10 bases spanning the gap. CDR3 length: 16 amino acids. This CDR3 reads CASSLEGRYSGNTIYF. The CDR3 coding sequence is TGTGCCAGCAGCTTAGAGGGCAGATACTCTGGAAACACCATATATTTT. Full variable domain (outside the CDR3, taken from reference TRBV7-2 and TRBJ1-3): GAGVSQSPSNKVTEKGKDVELRCDPISGHTALYWYRQSLGQGLEFLIYFQGNSAPDKSGLPSDRFSAERTGGSVSTLTIQRTQQEDSAVYLCASSLEGRYSGNTIYFGEGSWLTVV.

This clonotype came up many times. The rearrangement links TRBV20-1 to TRBJ2-7; D is unresolved. Germline-derived CDR1 and CDR2 are DFQATT and SNEGSKA (reference sequence). The V and J ends lost 6 bases and 5 bases respectively, with 17 bases between them. This CDR3 region has 13 residues. The CDR3 is CSAPEPPRNEQYF. The CDR3 bases are TGCAGTGCGCCTGAACCCCCGAGGAACGAGCAGTACTTC.